This T cell receptor beta chain appears in the sequencing data of a study of blood T cell repertoires in COVID-19. Background on the study: The cDNA or gDNA used as material had been derived from T cells, B-cell-depleted T cells, or PBMCs.

Germline trimming cut 6 bases from V and 0 bases from J; bases unmatched to any gene: 10. This CDR3 is built from 17 residues. Germline lookup yields CDR1 ENHRY and CDR2 SYGVKD. As processed by the authors: Reference gene primer amplification gave estimated nucleated cell counts. Here immunoSEQ multiplex PCR was the method, and the copy in TCRdb shows in-frame clones only, minus some. The D gene and trimming were derived from the DNA, and the V and J assignments and clone size from that table. The profile covers almost 200,000 clones, with roughly 77% appearing a single time and almost 6% taken by the ten largest.

Specimen: peripheral blood. The sequence came from a middle-aged woman with COVID-19, enrolled during active disease. The chain couples TRBV10-3 to TRBJ2-1, with TRBD1 matching over 8 bases. CDR3 residues: CAIRPRTGHSSYNEQFF. The DNA for the CDR3 is TGTGCCATCAGACCACGGACAGGGCACAGCTCCTACAATGAGCAGTTCTTC.